What follows describes a single T cell receptor (beta chain). Its antigen is unidentified. Roughly 30,000 T cell genomes (roughly 190 ng DNA) went into each sorted-subset replicate. Clones were read by immunoSEQ multiplex PCR, and TCRdb kept only the in-frame ones, dropping some. The sample yields 1.4 million to 1.5 million clones, more than 95% seen once. This sample stems from a study of shared clonotypes between healthy human individuals. For the study at large: Three CD4 naive, three CD4 memory, two CD8 naive and one CD8 memory plate were used per donor.

The study, taken as a whole, reports: Relative to memory subsets, naive subsets generally showed larger estimated richness.

The CDR3 extends over 15 amino acids. Looked up from germline, CDR1 is MDHEN and CDR2 is SYDVKM. V dropped 7 bases and J dropped 4 bases, with 19 bases sitting between them. It was into CD45RA+ naive and CD45RA-negative memory subsets that the CD4+ cells were split. The sample was naive CD4+ T cells sorted from blood. The subset: CD45RA+ positively selected. This sequence joins TRBV28 and TRBJ1-1; D is ambiguous. The receptor comes from a man aged 25-45 years in good health. DNA for the CDR3: TGTGCCAGCATCCTTGGTCGGAAGGGCCTCACTGAAGCTTTCTTT. Encoded protein: CASILGRKGLTEAFF.